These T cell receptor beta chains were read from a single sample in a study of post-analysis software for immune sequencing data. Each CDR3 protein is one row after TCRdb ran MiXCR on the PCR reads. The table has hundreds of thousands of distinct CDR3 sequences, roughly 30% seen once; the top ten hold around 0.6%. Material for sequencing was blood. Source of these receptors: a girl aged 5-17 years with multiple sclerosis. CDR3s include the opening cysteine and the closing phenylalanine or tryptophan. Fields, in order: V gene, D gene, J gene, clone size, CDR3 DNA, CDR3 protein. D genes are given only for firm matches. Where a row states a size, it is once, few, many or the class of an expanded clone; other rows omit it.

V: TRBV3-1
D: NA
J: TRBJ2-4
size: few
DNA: TGTGCCAGCAGCCTGCTGGGGGGAACCAAAAACATTCAGTACTTC
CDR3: CASSLLGGTKNIQYF

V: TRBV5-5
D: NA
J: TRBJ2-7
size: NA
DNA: TGTGCCAGCGGCTTGCACGGAGGGTACGAGCAGTACTTC
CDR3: CASGLHGGYEQYF

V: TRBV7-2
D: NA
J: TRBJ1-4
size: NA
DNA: TGTGCCAGCAGCTTAGGCGGGAACGGTGAAAAACTGTTTTTT
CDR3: CASSLGGNGEKLFF

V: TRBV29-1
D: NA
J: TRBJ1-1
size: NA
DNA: TGCAGCGCCCTGGGGGGGATGAAGCACACTGAAGCTTTCTTT
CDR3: CSALGGMKHTEAFF

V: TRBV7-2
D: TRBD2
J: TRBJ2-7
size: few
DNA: TGTGCCAGCAGCGTTAGCGGGAGGGCCCTCGAGCAGTACTTC
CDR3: CASSVSGRALEQYF

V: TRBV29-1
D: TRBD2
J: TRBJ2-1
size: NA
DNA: TGCAGCGTTGAGACTAGCGGGAGGGCCGTGAATGAGCAGTTCTTC
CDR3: CSVETSGRAVNEQFF

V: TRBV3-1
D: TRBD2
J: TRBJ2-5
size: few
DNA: TGTGCCAGCAGCCCGCGACTAGCGGTGGCGGGAGAGACCCAGTACTTC
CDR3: CASSPRLAVAGETQYF

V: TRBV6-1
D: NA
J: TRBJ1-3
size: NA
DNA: TGTGCCACCACAGGAGGGTCCGTTTCGAGCTCTGGAAACACCATATATTTT
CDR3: CATTGGSVSSSGNTIYF

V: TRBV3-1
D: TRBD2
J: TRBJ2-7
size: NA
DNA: TGTGCCAGCAGCCAAAGAAGCGGGGGAAATGGCGAGCAGTACTTC
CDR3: CASSQRSGGNGEQYF

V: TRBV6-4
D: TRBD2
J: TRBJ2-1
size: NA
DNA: TGTGCCAGCAGTGAGACTAGCGGGGATTACAATGAGCAGTTCTTC
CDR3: CASSETSGDYNEQFF

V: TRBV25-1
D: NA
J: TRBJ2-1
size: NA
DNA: TGTGCCAGCAGTGAATATGGGGCCCCCACAGGTGATGAGCAGTTCTTC
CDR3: CASSEYGAPTGDEQFF

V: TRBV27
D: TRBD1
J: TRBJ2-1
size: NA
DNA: TGTGCCAGTAAAAGGACAGGGGTCAATGAGCAGTTCTTC
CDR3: CASKRTGVNEQFF

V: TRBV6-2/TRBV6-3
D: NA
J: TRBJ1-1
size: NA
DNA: TGTGCCAGCAGCGTACAGGGCATGGACACTGAAGCTTTCTTT
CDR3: CASSVQGMDTEAFF

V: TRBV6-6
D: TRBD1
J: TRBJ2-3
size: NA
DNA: TGTGCCAGCAATCTGGACAGGGCAGATACGCAGTATTTT
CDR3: CASNLDRADTQYF

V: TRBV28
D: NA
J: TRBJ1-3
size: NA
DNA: TGTGCCAGCAGTGACAACGGAAACACCATATATTTT
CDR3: CASSDNGNTIYF

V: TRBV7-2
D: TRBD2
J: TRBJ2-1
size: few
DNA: TGTGCCAGCAGCTTCGGTGGGACTAGGGTGGCCCATGAGCAGTTCTTC
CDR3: CASSFGGTRVAHEQFF

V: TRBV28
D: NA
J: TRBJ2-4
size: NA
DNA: TGTGCCAGCAGTCCCCCGCGGCAGGGGGGAAACATTCAGTACTTC
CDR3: CASSPPRQGGNIQYF

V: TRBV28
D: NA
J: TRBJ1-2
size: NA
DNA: TGTGCCAGCAGTTTACAAACAGGAGGCTATGGCTACACCTTC
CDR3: CASSLQTGGYGYTF

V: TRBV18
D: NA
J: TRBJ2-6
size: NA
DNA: TGTGCCAGCTCTGCCCCGACAGGATTGGGAGGGGCCAACGTCCTGACTTTC
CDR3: CASSAPTGLGGANVLTF

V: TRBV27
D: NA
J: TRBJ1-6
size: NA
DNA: TGTGCCAGCACCTCTATGGCTGTCCCCGGTTCACCCCTCCACTTT
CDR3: CASTSMAVPGSPLHF

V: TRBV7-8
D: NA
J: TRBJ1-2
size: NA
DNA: TGTGCCAGCAGCTTAGTAGCAGGGTCACGGGGCTACACCTTC
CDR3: CASSLVAGSRGYTF

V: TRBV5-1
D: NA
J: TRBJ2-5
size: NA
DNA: TGCGCCAGCAGCTTGGCACAGAGACAAGAGACCCAGTACTTC
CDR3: CASSLAQRQETQYF

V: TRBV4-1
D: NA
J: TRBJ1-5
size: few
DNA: TGCGCCAGCAGCCACACGCGCAATCAGCCCCAGCATTTT
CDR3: CASSHTRNQPQHF

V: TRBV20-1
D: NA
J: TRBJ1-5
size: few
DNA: TGCAGTGCTAGTCGCACAGCTTATAGCAATCAGCCCCAGCATTTT
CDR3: CSASRTAYSNQPQHF

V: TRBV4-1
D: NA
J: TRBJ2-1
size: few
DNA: TGCGCCAGCAGCCCCGTCCGACCGGGCTGGGGTGGCAATGAGCAGTTCTTC
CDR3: CASSPVRPGWGGNEQFF

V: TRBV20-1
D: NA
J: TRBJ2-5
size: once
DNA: TGCAGTGCTAGAGAGGGCCTACAAGAGACCCAGTACTTC
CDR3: CSAREGLQETQYF

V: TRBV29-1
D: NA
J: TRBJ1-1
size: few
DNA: TGCAGCGTGAACCCCGGGACGGCACGGGAAGCTTTCTTT
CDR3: CSVNPGTAREAFF

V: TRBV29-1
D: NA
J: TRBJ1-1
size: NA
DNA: TGCAGCCTCAGGAGGAACACTGAAGCTTTCTTT
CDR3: CSLRRNTEAFF

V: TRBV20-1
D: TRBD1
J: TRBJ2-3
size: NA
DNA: TGCAGTGCTAGCAGGGAGGGACAGGGGAACACAGATACGCAGTATTTT
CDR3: CSASREGQGNTDTQYF